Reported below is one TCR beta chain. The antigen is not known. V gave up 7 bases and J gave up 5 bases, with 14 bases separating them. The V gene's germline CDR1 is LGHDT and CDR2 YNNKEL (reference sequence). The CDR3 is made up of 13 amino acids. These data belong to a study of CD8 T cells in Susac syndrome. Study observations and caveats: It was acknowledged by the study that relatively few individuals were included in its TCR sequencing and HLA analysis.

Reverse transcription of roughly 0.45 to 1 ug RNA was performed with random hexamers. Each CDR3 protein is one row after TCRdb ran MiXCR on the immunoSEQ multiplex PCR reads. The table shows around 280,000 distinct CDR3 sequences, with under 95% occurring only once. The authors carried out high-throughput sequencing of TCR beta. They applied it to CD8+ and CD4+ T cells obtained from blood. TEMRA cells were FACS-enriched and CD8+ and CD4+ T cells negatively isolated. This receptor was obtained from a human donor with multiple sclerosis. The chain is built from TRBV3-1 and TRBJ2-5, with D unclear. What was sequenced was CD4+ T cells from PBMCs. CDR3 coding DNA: TGTGCCAGCACCCAGAGAAGTCCGGAGACCCAGTACTTC. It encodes CASTQRSPETQYF.